This T cell receptor beta chain was sequenced for a study of neurological immune-mediated disorders. Whole-study findings and limits: TCR clonal expansion peaked in HTLV-1-associated myelopathy patients and was lowest in multiple sclerosis patients.

This clonotype was recorded many times. The target antigen is unknown. 5'RACE with 10-nucleotide random UMIs produced the cDNA. TCRdb called the 5' RACE reads again in MiXCR, with one record for every CDR3 protein. In the table there are about 44,000 distinct CDR3 sequences, more than 5% of which are singletons. The CDR3 has 15 amino acids. Germline CDR1 and CDR2: KGHSH and LQKENI. Losses at the gene ends were 3 bases for V and 5 bases for J; bases not matched to a gene: 6. Libraries from sorted cells used about 970,000 T cells (CD4+ or CD8+). The chain recombines TRBV18 with TRBJ2-5, with 10 bases fitting TRBD2. Sequenced: CD4+ T cells from blood. This TCR was recovered from a woman aged 40-49 years in good health. CDR3 sequence (DNA): TGTGCCAGCTCACCGCTTAGCGGGAGGTTGGAGACCCAGTACTTC. Translated, it gives CASSPLSGRLETQYF.